Presented here are 7 T cell receptor beta chains from one specimen sequenced in a study of CD8 T cells in ankylosing spondylitis. TCRdb processed the 5' RACE reads anew with MiXCR; each CDR3 protein has one entry. The data contain 200,000 to 300,000 distinct CDR3 sequences, approximately 10% of them singletons. The sequencing input was blood, either unsorted or a sorted T cell fraction (not recorded which). These receptors were collected from a male donor with ankylosing spondylitis or in good health (not recorded which).

The chain joins TRBV25-1 to TRBJ2-7; D may correspond to TRBD1 or TRBD2 (5 bases each). CDR1 MGHDK and CDR2 SYGVNS come from the germline V gene. CDR3 size: 12 residues. The V gene lost 4 bases and the J gene lost 7 bases, with 11 bases spanning the gap. In DNA form, the CDR3 reads TGTGCCAGCAGTGTTCCCGGGGCTGAGCAGTACTTC. Translation: CASSVPGAEQYF.

This clonotype has ten or more counts. The genes are TRBV14 and TRBJ2-5, with a tentative D call TRBD2 (6 bases). Germline V gene sequence: CDR1 SGHDN, CDR2 FVKESK. The CDR3 totals 13 residues. With 0 bases removed from V and 10 bases from J, the gap between germline ends came to 12 bases. CDR3 nucleotide sequence: TGTGCCAGCAGCCAAGACGGAGGGGCTCGCCAGTACTTC. Residues: CASSQDGGARQYF.

This clonotype has ten or more counts. The CDR3 loop reads CASSLRQGLAYEQYF. The DNA for the CDR3 is TGCGCCAGCAGTCTTCGACAGGGACTAGCGTACGAGCAGTACTTC. This sequence joins TRBV5-1 and TRBJ2-7, with 10 bases matching TRBD2. Germline CDR1 SGHRS, CDR2 YFSETQ. V gave up 5 bases and J gave up 4 bases; unmatched junction bases: 9. The CDR3 runs to 15 residues. The complete variable domain, with remaining parts taken from reference TRBV5-1 and TRBJ2-7, reads KAGVTQTPRYLIKTRGQQVTLSCSPISGHRSVSWYQQTPGQGLQFLFEYFSETQRNKGNFPGRFSGRQFSNSRSEMNVSTLELGDSALYLCASSLRQGLAYEQYFGPGTRLTVT.

This clonotype was observed at least ten times. V usage is TRBV6-4 and J usage is TRBJ1-1; 11 bases agree with TRBD1. Trimming cost V 4 bases and J 5 bases; bases outside gene matches: 6. The CDR3 has 15 residues. The germline CDR1 and CDR2 sequences are MRHNA and SNTAGT. The chain's CDR3 is CASSVQGQGGTEAFF. In nucleotides, the CDR3 is TGTGCCAGCAGTGTTCAGGGACAGGGGGGGACTGAAGCTTTCTTT.

The chain joins TRBV4-2 to TRBJ1-1, with 9 bases matching TRBD1. J lost 6 bases, V lost 3 bases, and 11 bases had no gene match. Germline V gene data show CDR1 as LGHNA and CDR2 as YNFKEQ. The CDR3 is 16 amino acids. In DNA form, the CDR3 reads TGTGCCAGCAGCCAGGATATAGGAACAGGGGGCTCTGAAGCTTTCTTT. Translating it yields CASSQDIGTGGSEAFF.

This clonotype has a count of ten or more. The chain is built from TRBV6-1 and TRBJ2-4; 12 bases align to TRBD2. Germline CDR1 reads MNHNS; CDR2 reads SASEGT. Unmatched junction bases numbered 7, after V lost 4 bases and J lost 0 bases. CDR3 length equals 18 residues. The CDR3 DNA sequence: TGTGCCAGCAGTGGGGGGACTAGCGGGCGTCTAGCCAAAAACATTCAGTACTTC. Encoded protein: CASSGGTSGRLAKNIQYF.

Many counts were recorded for this clonotype. V usage is TRBV10-3 and J usage is TRBJ2-7; the D is unclear. The CDR3 has 16 residues. V was clipped by 1 base and J by 1 base, with 14 bases between them. Germline V gene sequence: CDR1 ENHRY, CDR2 SYGVKD. DNA for the CDR3: TGTGCCATCAGTGAGTGGGTCGACACGGATTCCTACGAGCAGTACTTC. It specifies CAISEWVDTDSYEQYF.